This T cell receptor beta chain was observed in a study of regulatory T cells in long-lasting Graves disease. General observations from the study: Only a small sample size was used, which may have cut accuracy.

TCR beta libraries were built with iRepertoire HTBI primers and Arm-PCR of CDR3 regions. TCRdb re-called the multiplex PCR reads through MiXCR, storing one row per CDR3 protein. The sample records about 450,000 distinct CDR3 sequences, roughly a quarter being singletons. This CDR3 has 13 amino acids. The V and J ends lost 8 bases and 0 bases respectively, with 11 bases between them. From germline, CDR1 is LNHDA and CDR2 SQIVND (reference sequence). Time point here: persistent/refractory GD, antithyroid drugs over 5 years with positive TRAb. Extracted PBMC RNA gave rise to the TCR library. American Thyroid Association guidelines served as the basis for diagnosing Graves' disease. This clonotype has more than one count but fewer than ten. Its antigen is not known.

The V gene is TRBV19, the J gene TRBJ2-7; D remains ambiguous. This specimen consisted of peripheral blood mononuclear cells (PBMCs), obtained when the disease was refractory, from a patient treated with antithyroid drugs. The clonotype originates from a female donor with Graves disease. The CDR3 loop is CASQPPLSYEQYF. The CDR3, as DNA: TGTGCCAGTCAGCCGCCCCTCTCCTACGAGCAGTACTTC.